This is a list of T cell receptor beta chains from one sample in a study of neurological immune-mediated disorders. MiXCR, run by TCRdb on the 5' RACE reads, gives a single entry per CDR3 protein. The top ten hold 5.5% to 6% of the sample, which has tens of thousands of distinct CDR3 sequences, around 3.1% seen once. The sequenced sample consisted of PBMCs. The receptors stem from a man aged 35 to 55 with multiple sclerosis. Each CDR3 is given with its conserved first and last residue. The D gene is left open where the match is weak. Where a row states a size, it is once, few, many or the class of an expanded clone; other rows omit it.

j_call: TRBJ2-7
clone_size: few
cdr3_length: 15
v_call: TRBV5-1
d_call: TRBD1
cdr3_aa: CASSLPGKGAREQYF
cdr3_nt: TGCGCCAGCAGCTTACCGGGAAAGGGGGCTCGTGAGCAGTACTTC

j_call: TRBJ1-4
clone_size: many
cdr3_length: 14
v_call: TRBV6-2/TRBV6-3
d_call: -
cdr3_aa: CASRPAGGIEKLFF
cdr3_nt: TGTGCCAGCAGGCCCGCAGGCGGAATCGAAAAGCTGTTTTTT

j_call: TRBJ2-3
clone_size: many
cdr3_length: 15
v_call: TRBV20-1
d_call: TRBD2
cdr3_aa: CSASRASGGTDTQYF
cdr3_nt: TGCAGTGCTAGTCGCGCTAGCGGGGGGACAGATACGCAGTATTTT

j_call: TRBJ1-2
clone_size: many
cdr3_length: 16
v_call: TRBV5-1
d_call: TRBD1
cdr3_aa: CASSLGGTGEHYGYTF
cdr3_nt: TGCGCCAGCAGCTTGGGAGGGACAGGGGAGCACTATGGCTACACCTTC

j_call: TRBJ1-1
clone_size: many
cdr3_length: 14
v_call: TRBV5-1
d_call: TRBD1
cdr3_aa: CASSPDRVGTEAFF
cdr3_nt: TGCGCCAGCAGCCCGGACAGGGTGGGTACTGAAGCTTTCTTT

j_call: TRBJ2-7
clone_size: many
cdr3_length: 12
v_call: TRBV20-1
d_call: -
cdr3_aa: CSARVGTYEQYF
cdr3_nt: TGCAGTGCTAGAGTTGGGACCTACGAGCAGTACTTC

j_call: TRBJ1-1
clone_size: few
cdr3_length: 13
v_call: TRBV7-7
d_call: -
cdr3_aa: CASSPTLGVEAFF
cdr3_nt: TGTGCCAGCAGCCCAACTTTGGGGGTTGAAGCTTTCTTT

j_call: TRBJ2-7
clone_size: many
cdr3_length: 13
v_call: TRBV3-1
d_call: TRBD1
cdr3_aa: CASSPSTGDEQYF
cdr3_nt: TGTGCCAGCAGCCCCTCGACAGGGGACGAGCAGTACTTC

j_call: TRBJ2-5
clone_size: many
cdr3_length: 15
v_call: TRBV27
d_call: TRBD1
cdr3_aa: CASSGDRATQETQYF
cdr3_nt: TGTGCCAGCAGCGGGGACAGGGCCACACAAGAGACCCAGTACTTC

j_call: TRBJ2-3
clone_size: many
cdr3_length: 15
v_call: TRBV6-5
d_call: TRBD2
cdr3_aa: CASRAGLAGTDTQYF
cdr3_nt: TGTGCCAGCAGAGCCGGACTAGCGGGGACAGATACGCAGTATTTT

j_call: TRBJ2-7
clone_size: many
cdr3_length: 15
v_call: TRBV11-3
d_call: TRBD2
cdr3_aa: CASRETSGGPYEQYF
cdr3_nt: TGTGCCAGCAGGGAGACTAGCGGGGGGCCGTACGAGCAGTACTTC

j_call: TRBJ2-5
clone_size: many
cdr3_length: 11
v_call: TRBV6-6
d_call: -
cdr3_aa: CASSSSETQYF
cdr3_nt: TGTGCCAGCAGTTCTTCAGAGACCCAGTACTTC

j_call: TRBJ1-2
clone_size: many
cdr3_length: 14
v_call: TRBV6-5
d_call: TRBD1
cdr3_aa: CASSTRTGFYGYTF
cdr3_nt: TGTGCCAGCAGTACCCGGACAGGGTTCTATGGCTACACCTTC

j_call: TRBJ2-1
clone_size: many
cdr3_length: 13
v_call: TRBV20-1
d_call: TRBD1
cdr3_aa: CSATGQGGNEQFF
cdr3_nt: TGCAGTGCTACGGGACAGGGGGGGAATGAGCAGTTCTTC

j_call: TRBJ1-2
clone_size: many
cdr3_length: 16
v_call: TRBV6-5
d_call: -
cdr3_aa: CASSSIARELNYGYTF
cdr3_nt: TGTGCCAGCAGTTCCATTGCTCGGGAACTTAACTATGGCTACACCTTC

j_call: TRBJ2-3
clone_size: many
cdr3_length: 13
v_call: TRBV5-5
d_call: -
cdr3_aa: CASSALGGDTQYF
cdr3_nt: TGTGCCAGCAGCGCCTTGGGTGGAGATACGCAGTATTTT

j_call: TRBJ2-2
clone_size: many
cdr3_length: 16
v_call: TRBV12-3/TRBV12-4
d_call: -
cdr3_aa: CASSLRAGAHTGELFF
cdr3_nt: TGTGCCAGCAGTTTAAGGGCGGGGGCCCACACCGGGGAGCTGTTTTTT

j_call: TRBJ1-1
clone_size: many
cdr3_length: 16
v_call: TRBV10-1
d_call: -
cdr3_aa: CASSEFGGAPDTEAFF
cdr3_nt: TGCGCCAGCAGTGAGTTTGGGGGCGCGCCGGACACTGAAGCTTTCTTT

j_call: TRBJ1-2
clone_size: many
cdr3_length: 18
v_call: TRBV20-1
d_call: TRBD1
cdr3_aa: CSARDQVPGQGAGYGYTF
cdr3_nt: TGCAGTGCTAGAGACCAGGTCCCGGGACAGGGGGCAGGGTATGGCTACACCTTC

j_call: TRBJ1-5
clone_size: -
cdr3_length: 15
v_call: TRBV18
d_call: -
cdr3_aa: CASSPAGFSNQPQNF
cdr3_nt: TGTGCCAGCTCACCAGCGGGGTTTAGCAATCAGCCCCAGAATTTT

j_call: TRBJ2-5
clone_size: few
cdr3_length: 15
v_call: TRBV4-1
d_call: -
cdr3_aa: CASSQVGESQETQYF
cdr3_nt: TGCGCCAGCAGCCAAGTCGGAGAAAGCCAAGAGACCCAGTACTTC

j_call: TRBJ2-3
clone_size: many
cdr3_length: 15
v_call: TRBV9
d_call: TRBD2
cdr3_aa: CASTPTGGPVDTQYF
cdr3_nt: TGTGCCAGCACCCCTACGGGGGGGCCGGTGGATACGCAGTATTTT

j_call: TRBJ2-1
clone_size: many
cdr3_length: 17
v_call: TRBV19
d_call: -
cdr3_aa: CASSILPGGSSYNEQFF
cdr3_nt: TGTGCCAGTAGTATCCTCCCAGGGGGGAGCTCCTACAATGAGCAGTTCTTC

j_call: TRBJ2-1
clone_size: many
cdr3_length: 14
v_call: TRBV20-1
d_call: TRBD2
cdr3_aa: CSARASGDYNEQFF
cdr3_nt: TGCAGTGCTAGAGCTAGCGGCGACTACAATGAGCAGTTCTTC

j_call: TRBJ1-4
clone_size: many
cdr3_length: 13
v_call: TRBV20-1
d_call: -
cdr3_aa: CSARGTTDEKLFF
cdr3_nt: TGCAGTGCTAGAGGTACGACCGATGAAAAACTGTTTTTT

j_call: TRBJ2-5
clone_size: many
cdr3_length: 12
v_call: TRBV20-1
d_call: -
cdr3_aa: CSARGSQETQYF
cdr3_nt: TGCAGTGCTAGAGGTAGTCAAGAGACCCAGTACTTC

j_call: TRBJ2-5
clone_size: many
cdr3_length: 14
v_call: TRBV4-2
d_call: -
cdr3_aa: CASSQDQGQETQYF
cdr3_nt: TGTGCCAGCAGCCAAGATCAGGGGCAAGAGACCCAGTACTTC

j_call: TRBJ1-2
clone_size: many
cdr3_length: 17
v_call: TRBV7-9
d_call: -
cdr3_aa: CASSSEFKASFSYGYTF
cdr3_nt: TGTGCCAGCAGCTCCGAGTTTAAGGCGAGTTTTTCCTATGGCTACACCTTC

j_call: TRBJ2-2
clone_size: many
cdr3_length: 15
v_call: TRBV5-1
d_call: -
cdr3_aa: CASSLRGAHTGELFF
cdr3_nt: TGCGCCAGCAGCCTGAGGGGGGCACACACCGGGGAGCTGTTTTTT

j_call: TRBJ2-1
clone_size: many
cdr3_length: 15
v_call: TRBV5-5
d_call: -
cdr3_aa: CASSLGLTKYNEQFF
cdr3_nt: TGTGCCAGCAGCTTGGGGTTGACAAAGTACAATGAGCAGTTCTTC

j_call: TRBJ2-2
clone_size: -
cdr3_length: 16
v_call: TRBV7-2
d_call: -
cdr3_aa: CASSLVSGWNTGELFF
cdr3_nt: TGTGCCAGCAGCTTAGTTTCGGGGTGGAACACCGGGGAGCTGTTTTTT

j_call: TRBJ2-7
clone_size: many
cdr3_length: 14
v_call: TRBV6-6
d_call: -
cdr3_aa: CASSYTWGPYEQYF
cdr3_nt: TGTGCCAGCAGTTACACCTGGGGTCCCTACGAGCAGTACTTC

j_call: TRBJ2-7
clone_size: many
cdr3_length: 14
v_call: TRBV4-1
d_call: -
cdr3_aa: CASSSITSGYEQYF
cdr3_nt: TGCGCCAGCAGCTCCATCACGTCCGGGTACGAGCAGTACTTC